One sample yielded the 15 T cell receptor beta chains listed below, sequenced in a study of PD-L1 blockade in urothelial cancer. The assay was immunoSEQ multiplex PCR, and TCRdb's table has in-frame clones only and misses some. This sample has some 35,000 clones, with more than 35% found just once. The sample here was tumor tissue, taken before atezolizumab (anti-PD-L1) treatment. These receptors were taken from a man aged 60 to 69 with urothelial cancer.

This clone was seen a few times. This sequence joins TRBV28 and TRBJ1-1; D remains unclear. The CDR3 is 13 residues long. Trimming left V 7 bases short and J 9 bases short, with 18 bases between. Germline loops: CDR1 MDHEN, CDR2 SYDVKM. The DNA for the CDR3 is TGTGCCAGCAAGGTGTTATTGGGTGCCCAAGCTTTCTTT. Its protein is CASKVLLGAQAFF.

This clone was recorded many times. The rearrangement links TRBV2 to TRBJ2-5; TRBD2 agrees at 15 bases. CDR3 size: 16 residues. The ends lost 6 bases at V and 2 bases at J; junction bases unmatched: 4. Looked up from germline, CDR1 is SNHLY and CDR2 is FYNNEI. CDR3 loop: CASSLGTSGRQETQYF. The CDR3, as DNA: TGTGCCAGCAGCCTCGGGACTAGCGGGAGGCAAGAGACCCAGTACTTC.

This chain links TRBV19 with TRBJ1-1; 7 positions agree with TRBD1. Germline V gene sequence: CDR1 LNHDA, CDR2 SQIVND (reference sequence). V lost 5 bases, J lost 0 bases, and 3 bases stayed unmatched. This CDR3 region has 14 residues. The CDR3 coding sequence is TGTGCCAGTAGTCGACAGGGAATGAACACTGAAGCTTTCTTT. The encoded protein is CASSRQGMNTEAFF.

Comments on this clone: At one end the junction does not follow the germline gene, possibly because of a read error. The chain has TRBV28 and TRBJ1-5; tentative D call: TRBD1 (6 bases). Germline V CDR1 and CDR2: MDHEN, SYDVKM. CDR3 length: 13 amino acids. The CDR3 sequence is CASRTGSKQPQHF. DNA of the CDR3: TGTGCCAGCAGAACAGGGAGCAAGCAGCCCCAGCATTTT.

CDR3 nucleotide sequence: TGTGCCACGGGACAGGGAAACAGCGGCTACACCTTC. The encoded protein is CATGQGNSGYTF. The chain joins TRBV28 to TRBJ1-2; TRBD1 aligns across 9 bases. In germline, CDR1 is MDHEN, CDR2 SYDVKM. The CDR3 loop spans 12 amino acids. V lost 10 bases and J lost 8; bases outside the gene matches: 8.

This clone was found a few times. The V and J genes are TRBV11-3 and TRBJ2-1; 8 bases fit TRBD2. The CDR3 covers 14 residues. Germline trimming cut 5 bases from V and 6 bases from J; bases unmatched to any gene: 6. Germline V gene sequence: CDR1 SGHNT, CDR2 YENEEA. DNA for the CDR3: TGTGCCAGCAGCCAGGGACTAGTTCTCAATGAGCAGTTCTTC. This codes for CASSQGLVLNEQFF.

The chain links TRBV30 to TRBJ1-3; possible D gene TRBD1, 5 bases. Trimming shortened V by 3 bases and J by 4 bases, and 13 bases separated the two germline ends. CDR1 is GTSNPN, CDR2 SVGIG, per germline (reference sequence). CDR3 length: 14 amino acids. The CDR3 sequence is CAWRKGLRGNTIYF. The CDR3 DNA is TGTGCCTGGAGAAAGGGGTTGAGGGGAAACACCATATATTTT.

A single count supports this clone. The V and J genes are TRBV15 and TRBJ2-1, with TRBD2 matching 10 bases. Germline-derived CDR1 and CDR2 are LNHNV and YYDKDF (reference sequence). This CDR3 contains 15 residues. V shed 0 bases and J 6 bases; nucleotides not matched to a gene: 2. The CDR3 is CATSREPSGGNEQFF. The DNA for the CDR3 is TGTGCCACCAGCAGAGAGCCTAGCGGGGGCAATGAGCAGTTCTTC.

The chain uses TRBV14 and TRBJ1-3; 9 positions agree with TRBD1. The CDR3 spans 16 residues. V shed 3 bases and J 4 bases; nucleotides not matched to a gene: 7. The germline V gene encodes CDR1 SGHDN and CDR2 FVKESK. CDR3 region: CASSQPGTGYGNTIYF. The DNA for the CDR3 is TGTGCCAGCAGCCAGCCCGGGACAGGGTACGGAAACACCATATATTTT.

The chain employs TRBV15 and TRBJ2-1; D perhaps matches TRBD2 (5 bases). Germline V lookup: CDR1 LNHNV, CDR2 YYDKDF (reference sequence). This CDR3 spans 14 amino acids. Trimming stripped 0 bases from V and 8 bases from J, with 11 bases between. The chain's CDR3 is CATSRDRGYYEQFF. CDR3 sequence (DNA): TGTGCCACCAGCAGAGATCGGGGTTACTATGAGCAGTTCTTC.

The sample holds a few counts of this clone. The rearrangement uses TRBV5-1 and TRBJ1-1; the D is unclear. The V gene lost 6 bases and the J gene lost 0 bases, with 12 bases spanning the gap. This CDR3 region has 14 residues. Germline-derived CDR1 and CDR2 are SGHRS and YFSETQ. The CDR3 bases are TGCGCCAGCATTATATCACCCATGAACACTGAAGCTTTCTTT. It is translated as CASIISPMNTEAFF.

This clone showed up just a few times. CDR3 protein: CASSIRDTGDTQYF. DNA for the CDR3: TGCGCCAGCAGCATCCGGGACACGGGAGATACGCAGTATTTT. The V gene is TRBV5-1, the J gene TRBJ2-3; a weak D match, TRBD1 (6 bases). V dropped 4 bases and J dropped 5 bases, with 14 bases sitting between them. Germline loops: CDR1 SGHRS, CDR2 YFSETQ. This CDR3 has 14 residues.

The V call is TRBV18, the J call TRBJ1-5; maybe TRBD1 (6 bases). CDR1 KGHSH and CDR2 LQKENI come from the germline V gene. Trimming removed 3 bases from V and 6 bases from J, with 15 bases in between. The CDR3 is 15 residues long. CDR3 residues: CASSPPPGAGQPQHF. CDR3 sequence (DNA): TGTGCCAGCTCACCTCCGCCGGGGGCGGGTCAGCCCCAGCATTTT.

DNA of the CDR3: TGTGCCAGCAGGGGACAGGCGATCTACGAGCAGTACTTC. Its protein is CASRGQAIYEQYF. The genes are TRBV25-1 and TRBJ2-7; the match to TRBD1 covers 8 bases. This CDR3 comprises 13 residues. The V gene's germline CDR1 is MGHDK and CDR2 SYGVNS. Trimming took 6 bases from V and 3 from J; bases not matched to a gene: 4.

This sequence joins TRBV6-8 and TRBJ1-5; 9 nucleotides line up with TRBD1. V dropped 6 bases and J dropped 6; count of bases not matched to a gene: 9. The CDR3 extends over 15 amino acids. Looked up from germline, CDR1 is MNHGY and CDR2 is SAAAGT. The CDR3 DNA reads TGTGCCAGCAGCGTACAGGGGGCGCGGCCTCAGCCCCAGCATTTT. It is translated as CASSVQGARPQPQHF.